These T cell receptor beta chains were read from a single sample in a study of technical replicates of blood from several donors. Data came from immunoSEQ multiplex PCR; TCRdb stores just in-frame clones and leaves some out. Here the sample spans under 85,000 clones, almost 98% being singletons. Sequences were obtained from T cells isolated from PBMCs. The receptors were gathered from a human donor in good health. Each CDR3 is given with its conserved first and last residue. D genes are given only for firm matches. Clone size is shown for a subset of rows, as once, few, many or a class of expanded clone.

J gene	D gene	clone size	V gene	CDR3 protein	CDR3 DNA
TRBJ1-2	-	-	TRBV2	CASSPLYGYTF	TGTGCCAGCAGTCCTTTATATGGCTACACCTTC
TRBJ2-1	-	-	TRBV6-1	CASSEIGNVENEQFF	TGTGCCAGCAGTGAAATCGGGAACGTAGAGAATGAGCAGTTCTTC
TRBJ1-1	-	-	TRBV7-8	CASSTKLGTEAFF	TGTGCCAGCAGCACTAAACTAGGTACTGAAGCTTTCTTT
TRBJ2-7	TRBD1	once	TRBV10-3	CAISESLGTGGHYEQYF	TGTGCCATCAGTGAGTCCCTGGGGACAGGGGGTCACTACGAGCAGTACTTC
TRBJ2-7	TRBD1	-	TRBV11-2	CASSHGTGGGYEQYF	TGTGCCAGCAGCCACGGGACAGGGGGAGGCTACGAGCAGTACTTC
TRBJ2-1	TRBD2	-	TRBV18	CASSPVSSGSAVEQFF	TGTGCCAGCTCACCTGTTTCTAGCGGGAGTGCGGTTGAGCAGTTCTTC
TRBJ2-1	TRBD1	-	TRBV7-9	CASSLQGSNEQFF	TGTGCCAGCAGCCTACAGGGGTCCAATGAGCAGTTCTTC
TRBJ1-1	-	once	TRBV19	CASNTIRGGVNTEAFF	TGTGCCAGTAATACAATTCGTGGGGGGGTGAACACTGAAGCTTTCTTT
TRBJ2-2	-	-	TRBV11-3	CASSPRTEGTGELFF	TGTGCCAGCAGCCCCAGGACCGAGGGCACCGGGGAGCTGTTTTTT
TRBJ1-5	-	-	TRBV15	CATSRGGVRNQPQHF	TGTGCCACCAGCAGGGGAGGGGTTCGCAATCAGCCCCAGCATTTT
TRBJ2-7	-	-	TRBV10-3	CAISEVETGYRIHEQYF	TGTGCCATCAGTGAGGTCGAAACAGGGTACAGGATCCACGAGCAGTACTTC
TRBJ1-5	-	-	TRBV7-6	CASSPGRGLQPQHF	TGTGCCAGCAGCCCGGGGCGGGGGTTGCAGCCCCAGCATTTT
TRBJ1-1	-	-	TRBV7-9	CASSADRGGEAFF	TGTGCCAGCAGCGCCGACCGGGGGGGTGAAGCTTTCTTT
TRBJ2-6	TRBD1	once	TRBV5-5	CASSFRTGAFGANVLTF	TGTGCCAGCAGCTTCCGGACAGGGGCTTTTGGGGCCAACGTCCTGACTTTC
TRBJ1-4	-	-	TRBV5-6	CASSKDRTNEKLFF	TGTGCCAGCAGCAAAGACAGGACTAATGAAAAACTGTTTTTT
TRBJ1-2	-	-	TRBV30	CAWKGSHYGYTF	TGTGCCTGGAAGGGGTCCCACTATGGCTACACCTTC
TRBJ2-1	TRBD1	-	TRBV4-1	CASSQESGGFGSEQFF	TGCGCCAGCAGCCAAGAATCAGGGGGTTTTGGGAGTGAGCAGTTCTTC
TRBJ1-5	TRBD1	-	TRBV19	CASSIRIKQGAVNSNQPQHF	TGTGCCAGTAGTATTCGAATCAAGCAGGGGGCGGTGAATAGCAATCAGCCCCAGCATTTT
TRBJ1-5	-	-	TRBV2	CASSEHTNQPQHF	TGTGCCAGCAGTGAACACACCAATCAGCCCCAGCATTTT
TRBJ2-3	TRBD2	-	TRBV10-1	CASSESGAASGGDTDTQYF	TGCGCCAGCAGTGAGTCGGGCGCGGCTAGCGGGGGTGACACAGATACGCAGTATTTT
TRBJ1-6	-	-	TRBV7-9	CASSLVLGGENSPLHF	TGTGCCAGCAGCTTAGTCCTTGGCGGCGAAAATTCACCCCTCCACTTT
TRBJ2-1	TRBD2	-	TRBV7-3	CASSTLPLAGEGNEQFF	TGTGCCAGCAGCACACTCCCCTTAGCGGGGGAAGGCAATGAGCAGTTCTTC
TRBJ1-1	-	-	TRBV10-1	CASSESEVPGGRSVRVNTEAFF	TGCGCCAGCAGTGAGTCGGAGGTGCCGGGGGGAAGATCGGTTCGGGTGAACACTGAAGCTTTCTTT
TRBJ1-3	-	-	TRBV7-9	CASSPTGYSGNTIYF	TGTGCCAGCAGCCCCACAGGGTACTCTGGAAACACCATATATTTT
TRBJ1-1	TRBD1	once	TRBV15	CATSSTAGTGPLGEAFF	TGTGCCACCAGCAGTACAGCCGGGACAGGGCCCTTGGGCGAAGCTTTCTTT
TRBJ1-2	TRBD1	few	TRBV5-6	CASSLEGPGTGANYGYTF	TGTGCCAGCAGCTTGGAAGGCCCCGGGACAGGGGCCAACTATGGCTACACCTTC
TRBJ2-1	-	-	TRBV19	CASSAVDEQFF	TGTGCCAGTAGTGCAGTGGATGAGCAGTTCTTC
TRBJ2-5	TRBD1	once	TRBV27	CASSGTGLRETQYF	TGTGCCAGCAGCGGGACAGGGCTGAGGGAGACCCAGTACTTC
TRBJ1-5	-	-	TRBV25-1	CASPSGRLDQPQHF	TGTGCCAGCCCCAGCGGGCGTTTGGATCAGCCCCAGCATTTT
TRBJ2-1	-	-	TRBV12-2	CASRLAHPREGLFNEQFF	TGTGCAAGTCGCTTAGCGCATCCGCGGGAGGGCCTCTTCAATGAGCAGTTCTTC
TRBJ1-2	-	-	TRBV7-8	CASSAGEGRGYTF	TGTGCCAGCAGCGCAGGCGAAGGGAGAGGCTACACCTTC
TRBJ2-5	TRBD1	-	TRBV5-4	CASSGRQGAMGETQYF	TGTGCCAGCAGCGGTAGACAGGGGGCTATGGGAGAGACCCAGTACTTC
TRBJ2-1	TRBD1	once	TRBV30	CACRVTGGYNEQFF	TGTGCCTGCCGAGTTACAGGGGGCTACAATGAGCAGTTCTTC
TRBJ2-3	-	-	TRBV6-5	CASAGRAGLIDTQYF	TGTGCCAGCGCCGGACGGGCGGGCCTTATCGATACGCAGTATTTT
TRBJ1-1	TRBD1	-	TRBV7-3	CASSPGQGEAFF	TGTGCCAGCAGCCCGGGACAGGGGGAAGCTTTCTTT
TRBJ2-7	-	-	TRBV6-1	CASSEDWAGGRCEQYF	TGTGCCAGCAGTGAAGACTGGGCAGGGGGGCGTTGCGAGCAGTACTTC
TRBJ1-2	-	once	TRBV6-5	CASSYSRGGYGYTF	TGTGCCAGCAGTTACTCACGAGGGGGCTATGGCTACACCTTC
TRBJ2-7	TRBD2	-	TRBV5-1	CASSLATTSVTYEQYF	TGCGCCAGCAGCTTAGCCACGACTAGCGTGACCTACGAGCAGTACTTC
TRBJ2-1	TRBD2	-	TRBV28	CASGGLAGEQFF	TGTGCCAGCGGAGGACTAGCGGGTGAGCAGTTCTTC
TRBJ1-4	-	-	TRBV30	CAWSQSGAWINEKLFF	TGTGCCTGGAGTCAATCCGGAGCCTGGATTAATGAAAAACTGTTTTTT
TRBJ1-1	-	-	TRBV19	CASSWAFEAFF	TGTGCCAGTAGTTGGGCTTTTGAAGCTTTCTTT
TRBJ1-6	TRBD1	-	TRBV5-5	CASLPGRGTNSPLHF	TGTGCCAGCCTCCCCGGCAGGGGGACAAATTCACCCCTCCACTTT
TRBJ2-1	-	-	TRBV6-5	CASSYGAEQFF	TGTGCCAGCAGTTACGGGGCGGAGCAGTTCTTC
TRBJ1-1	-	-	TRBV4-2	CASSQIQGRSFGEAFF	TGTGCCAGCAGCCAGATACAGGGACGATCCTTTGGTGAAGCTTTCTTT
TRBJ1-3	-	once	TRBV29-1	CSVTGRSGNTIYF	TGCAGCGTAACAGGTCGCTCTGGAAACACCATATATTTT
TRBJ2-7	-	-	TRBV11-2	CASSLGLLYEQYF	TGTGCCAGCAGCTTGGGACTGCTATACGAGCAGTACTTC
TRBJ1-5	TRBD1	-	TRBV5-4	CASSSGQGGNQPQHF	TGTGCCAGCAGCTCCGGACAGGGAGGCAATCAGCCCCAGCATTTT
TRBJ2-3	-	-	TRBV4-1	CASSQEWRSTDTQYF	TGCGCCAGCAGCCAAGAATGGAGGAGCACAGATACGCAGTATTTT
TRBJ2-7	TRBD2	-	TRBV15	CATSRPGLAVYEQYF	TGTGCCACCAGCAGGCCGGGACTAGCGGTATACGAGCAGTACTTC
TRBJ2-7	-	-	TRBV28	CASSFGYYEQYF	TGTGCCAGCAGTTTCGGTTACTACGAGCAGTACTTC
TRBJ2-3	-	-	TRBV30	CAWSVRSDTQYF	TGTGCCTGGAGTGTCAGGTCGGATACGCAGTATTTT
TRBJ1-2	-	-	TRBV19	CASIPGSGTPRGYTF	TGTGCCAGTATCCCGGGGTCCGGGACACCCCGGGGCTACACCTTC
TRBJ1-2	-	-	TRBV19	CASSTGSGYGYTF	TGTGCCAGTAGTACCGGGTCAGGGTACGGCTACACCTTC
TRBJ1-5	TRBD1	-	TRBV2	CASNRDRVKYSNQPQHF	TGTGCCAGCAATAGGGACAGGGTGAAATATAGCAATCAGCCCCAGCATTTT
TRBJ2-3	TRBD2	once	TRBV9	CASSLAGRPFQDTQYF	TGTGCCAGCAGTCTAGCGGGGCGGCCATTTCAAGATACGCAGTATTTT
TRBJ2-5	-	-	TRBV14	CASSHRRGLRETQYF	TGTGCCAGCAGCCATAGACGCGGACTACGAGAGACCCAGTACTTC
TRBJ1-1	TRBD1	-	TRBV19	CASSVTGGYGAFF	TGTGCCAGTAGTGTCACAGGGGGATATGGAGCTTTCTTT